These 16 T cell receptor beta chains share one sample of origin, sequenced in a study of CD8+ T cells in alopecia areata. cDNA serving as the sequencing template came from extracted, reverse transcribed RNA. The table came from immunoSEQ multiplex PCR; TCRdb's copy has only in-frame clones and leaves some out. The sample carries 130,000 to 150,000 clones, 80% to 90% recorded once. Documented treatment: oral pan-JAK inhibitor, 5-10 mg twice daily. The material sequenced was CD8+ T cells sorted from blood, taken at week 4, from a patient treated with tofacitinib. All receptors derive from a human donor with alopecia areata.

V gene TRBV19 combines with J gene TRBJ2-7; D possibly matches TRBD1 or TRBD2 (5 bases each). Germline V gene lookup returns CDR1 LNHDA and CDR2 SQIVND (reference sequence). The CDR3 is made up of 14 amino acids. The ends were cut back, 1 base at V and 6 bases at J, with 13 bases in the middle. The CDR3 is CASSIGGEGSEQYF. In DNA form, the CDR3 reads TGTGCCAGTAGTATAGGGGGCGAGGGCAGCGAGCAGTACTTC.

This chain joins TRBV7-6 and TRBJ2-5; a weak D match, TRBD2 (6 bases). V was cut by 5 bases and J by 3 bases, with 13 bases left in between. CDR1 is SGHVS, CDR2 FNYEAQ, per germline. CDR3 length equals 14 residues. The CDR3 here is CASSPRLVKETQYF. DNA for the CDR3: TGTGCCAGCAGCCCCCGACTAGTAAAAGAGACCCAGTACTTC.

The J gene is TRBJ2-1, the V gene TRBV7-9; 8 bases are shared with TRBD2. The J segment lost 9 bases and the V segment lost 4 bases, leaving 11 bases of the junction unmatched. The CDR3 is 15 residues long. Germline values: CDR1 SEHNR, CDR2 FQNEAQ (reference sequence). This chain's CDR3 is CASSSGLANAGEQFF. CDR3 sequence (DNA): TGTGCCAGCAGCTCCGGACTAGCTAACGCAGGTGAGCAGTTCTTC.

This clone was counted ten times or more. The chain has TRBV27 and TRBJ2-3; 8 positions match TRBD2. CDR1 and CDR2 from the germline V gene are MNHEY and SMNVEV (reference sequence). With V trimmed by 7 bases and J by 4 bases, 13 bases remained unmatched. The CDR3 covers 16 residues. The CDR3 loop reads CASTHLGRGAPDTQYF. The CDR3 coding sequence is TGTGCCAGCACCCACCTTGGGCGGGGGGCACCAGATACGCAGTATTTT.

The rearrangement links TRBV7-9 to TRBJ2-7, with D unresolved. This CDR3 is built from 15 residues. Germline V lookup: CDR1 SEHNR, CDR2 FQNEAQ (reference sequence). Trimming left V 5 bases short and J 2 bases short, with 16 bases between. The CDR3 loop reads CASSVYGSSPYEQYF. CDR3 nucleotides: TGTGCCAGCAGCGTGTACGGATCCAGCCCCTACGAGCAGTACTTC.

This clone was observed once. This sequence joins TRBV27 and TRBJ2-3; 7 bases match TRBD1. There are 15 residues in the CDR3. Germline-derived CDR1 and CDR2 are MNHEY and SMNVEV (reference sequence). J gave up 2 bases and V 7 bases, and 9 bases lay outside the gene matches. The CDR3 loop reads CASIPGQFFTDTQYF. CDR3 DNA: TGTGCCAGCATACCGGGACAGTTCTTCACAGATACGCAGTATTTT.

The chain uses TRBV6-6 and TRBJ1-2; D gene unclear. The CDR3 length is 13 residues. CDR1 is MNHNY and CDR2 is SVGAGI in the germline V gene (reference sequence). V lost 2 bases, J lost 4 bases, and 8 bases lay in between. In DNA, the CDR3 is TGTGCCAGCAGTTACGGATTCTTCTATGGCTACACCTTC. It yields the protein CASSYGFFYGYTF.

The count of this clone is one. V usage is TRBV2 and J usage is TRBJ1-5, with D hard to call. CDR3 length: 15 residues. The germline V and J ends were trimmed by 4 bases and 0 bases, with 10 bases remaining between them. The germline gives CDR1 SNHLY, CDR2 FYNNEI. The CDR3 coding sequence is TGTGCCAGCAGTGGCAGCGCCTATAGCAATCAGCCCCAGCATTTT. Residues: CASSGSAYSNQPQHF.

V usage is TRBV2 and J usage is TRBJ1-1; possible D gene TRBD1, 5 bases. Germline V gene sequence: CDR1 SNHLY, CDR2 FYNNEI. Deletions cut 4 bases from V and 3 bases from J, with 6 bases between. The CDR3 length is 12 residues. CDR3 nucleotides: TGTGCCAGCAGTGCAGGGTACACTGAAGCTTTCTTT. Protein product: CASSAGYTEAFF.

This clone was seen more than once but under ten times. The gene calls are TRBV21-1 and TRBJ1-4. TRBV21-1 constitutes a pseudogene. The CDR3 spans 15 residues. The CDR3 loop is CASSLDWRRNEKLFF. The CDR3 nucleotides read TGTGCCAGCAGCCTTGACTGGAGAAGAAATGAAAAACTGTTTTTT.

The chain joins TRBV10-3 to TRBJ1-3; no clear D. The CDR3 sequence is 11 residues long. CDR1 and CDR2 (germline): ENHRY, SYGVKD. The germline V and J ends were trimmed by 7 bases and 4 bases, with 5 bases remaining between them. Here the CDR3 DNA reads TGTGCCATCAAGCGAGGAAACACCATATATTTT. Its translation: CAIKRGNTIYF.

V is TRBV4-1 and J is TRBJ2-1; maybe TRBD2 (5 bases). Germline values: CDR1 MGHRA, CDR2 YSYEKL. This CDR3 spans 17 amino acids. Trimming removed 2 bases at V and 0 bases at J, with 14 bases between. The CDR3 sequence is CASSQPSGGGSYNEQFF. The CDR3, as DNA: TGCGCCAGCAGCCAACCGAGCGGAGGAGGCTCCTACAATGAGCAGTTCTTC.

The CDR3 DNA sequence: TGTGCCAGCACCCCCGGGCCCTACACAGATACGCAGTATTTT. This codes for CASTPGPYTDTQYF. V is TRBV2 and J is TRBJ2-3; D remains ambiguous. The CDR3 extends over 14 amino acids. Germline V gene data show CDR1 as SNHLY and CDR2 as FYNNEI. Trimming took off 7 bases at V and 2 bases at J, with 13 bases between the two ends.

V and J are TRBV29-1 and TRBJ2-1, with 7 bases aligning to TRBD2. The germline V gene encodes CDR1 SQVTM and CDR2 ANQGSEA. The length of the CDR3 is 17 residues. V dropped 4 bases and J dropped 8; count of bases not matched to a gene: 20. Here the CDR3 reads CSVGGQETSISGDEQFF. The CDR3 DNA sequence: TGCAGCGTTGGTGGCCAAGAGACTAGCATTTCGGGGGATGAGCAGTTCTTC.

The J gene is TRBJ2-7, the V gene TRBV10-1; TRBD2 agrees at 7 bases. Per germline, CDR1 WNHNN and CDR2 SYGVQD (reference sequence). The CDR3 length is 16 residues. Trimming at V came to 3 bases and at J to 4 bases, leaving 12 bases not matched to a gene. The CDR3 nucleotides read TGCGCCAGCAGTGAAGGGCGCGGGGGTCCGATATACGAGCAGTACTTC. Its protein product is CASSEGRGGPIYEQYF.

The genes are TRBV27 and TRBJ2-7; D might be TRBD2 (6 bases). The CDR3 loop spans 13 amino acids. From germline, CDR1 is MNHEY and CDR2 SMNVEV (reference sequence). V was trimmed by 4 bases and J by 6 bases, leaving 13 bases between them. For the CDR3, the DNA is TGTGCCAGCAGTTCCGCGGTGGGGGGCGAGCAGTACTTC. It encodes CASSSAVGGEQYF.